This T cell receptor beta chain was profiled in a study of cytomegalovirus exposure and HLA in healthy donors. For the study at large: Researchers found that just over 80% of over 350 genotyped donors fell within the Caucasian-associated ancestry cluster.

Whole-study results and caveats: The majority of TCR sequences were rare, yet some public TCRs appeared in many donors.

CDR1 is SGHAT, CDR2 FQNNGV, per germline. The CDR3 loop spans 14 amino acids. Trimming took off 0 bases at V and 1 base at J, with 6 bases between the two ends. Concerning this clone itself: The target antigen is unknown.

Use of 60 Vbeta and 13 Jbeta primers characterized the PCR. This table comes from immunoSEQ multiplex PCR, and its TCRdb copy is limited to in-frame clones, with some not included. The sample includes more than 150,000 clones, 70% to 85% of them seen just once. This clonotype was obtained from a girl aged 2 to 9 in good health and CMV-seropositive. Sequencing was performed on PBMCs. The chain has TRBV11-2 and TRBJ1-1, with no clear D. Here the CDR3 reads CASSLEFQNTEAFF. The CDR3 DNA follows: TGTGCCAGCAGCTTAGAGTTCCAGAACACTGAAGCTTTCTTT. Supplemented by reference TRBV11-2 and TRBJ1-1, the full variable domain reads EAGVAQSPRYKIIEKRQSVAFWCNPISGHATLYWYQQILGQGPKLLIQFQNNGVVDDSQLPKDRFSAERLKGVDSTLKIQPAKLEDSAVYLCASSLEFQNTEAFFGQGTRLTVV.